The 26 T cell receptor beta chains in this list originate from one sample, sequenced in a study of response to subunit inactivated influenza vaccine. One entry per CDR3 protein, called by TCRdb with MiXCR from the RT-PCR reads. The repertoire has about 650,000 distinct CDR3 sequences, 15% to 18% of them found once; the top ten carry 11%. The sample in question was PBMCs from blood, obtained 11 to 12 days after vaccination. These TCRs come from a man aged 50 to 60 who received an inactivated influenza vaccine.

This clonotype has more than one count but fewer than ten. The chain uses TRBV7-9 and TRBJ2-1, with D uncertain. The V and J ends lost 2 bases and 0 bases respectively, with 8 bases between them. This CDR3 contains 15 residues. CDR1 is SEHNR, CDR2 FQNEAQ, per germline (reference sequence). CDR3 coding DNA: TGTGCCAGCAGCTTAACACTGATCTCCTACAATGAGCAGTTCTTC. Translated: CASSLTLISYNEQFF.

CDR3 nucleotides: TGTGCCAGTAGTCAGACAGCGGGAGCCTACAATGAGCAGTTCTTC. The encoded protein is CASSQTAGAYNEQFF. The V and J genes are TRBV19 and TRBJ2-1, with TRBD2 identical over 8 bases. V dropped 5 bases and J dropped 2; count of bases not matched to a gene: 5. This CDR3 contains 15 residues. The germline V gene encodes CDR1 LNHDA and CDR2 SQIVND (reference sequence).

V and J are TRBV6-1 and TRBJ1-1; possibly TRBD1 for D (5 bases). The CDR3 contains 14 residues. CDR1 is MNHNS, CDR2 SASEGT, per germline. Trimming removed 6 bases at V and 0 bases at J, with 11 bases between. The CDR3: CASSTWGLNTEAFF. For the CDR3, the DNA is TGTGCCAGCAGCACTTGGGGGTTGAACACTGAAGCTTTCTTT.

The chain is built from TRBV5-1 and TRBJ2-7; D possibly uses TRBD1 or TRBD2 (5 bases each). The CDR3 extends over 13 amino acids. Germline loops: CDR1 SGHRS, CDR2 YFSETQ. V lost 6 bases and J 2 bases, leaving 12 bases between the germline ends. This chain's CDR3 is CASTGAGTYEQYF. In DNA form, the CDR3 reads TGCGCCAGCACCGGGGCAGGGACCTACGAGCAGTACTTC.

This clonotype was counted between two and nine times. The chain carries TRBV6-4 and TRBJ2-2; D may be TRBD1 (5 bases). Between the trimmed V and J ends, which lost 5 bases and 6 bases, there was a span of 13 bases. This CDR3 is built from 14 residues. CDR1 and CDR2 from the germline V gene are MRHNA and SNTAGT. This CDR3 is CASSSQGWAGELFF. Written as DNA, the CDR3 is TGTGCCAGCAGTTCCCAGGGATGGGCCGGGGAGCTGTTTTTT.

The chain has TRBV15 and TRBJ2-1; 8 positions match TRBD1. The CDR3 is 13 residues long. The germline V gene has CDR1 LNHNV and CDR2 YYDKDF (reference sequence). The trim removed 3 bases at V and 9 bases at J, leaving 4 bases unmatched. The CDR3 DNA follows: TGTGCCACCAGCAGGACAGGGGTGATTGAGCAGTTCTTC. Its protein product is CATSRTGVIEQFF.

There are a few counts of this clonotype. The rearrangement joins TRBV10-1 to TRBJ2-7, with D possibly TRBD1 on 6 matching bases. The CDR3 has 15 amino acids. Trimming pared 2 bases from V and 0 bases from J, leaving 11 bases between. Germline values: CDR1 WNHNN, CDR2 SYGVQD (reference sequence). In nucleotides, the CDR3 is TGCGCCAGCAGTGAGCGGCAGGGGATCTCCTACGAGCAGTACTTC. The encoded protein is CASSERQGISYEQYF.

V and J are TRBV20-1 and TRBJ2-7, with D perhaps matching TRBD1 or TRBD2 (5 bases each). CDR1 and CDR2 (germline): DFQATT, SNEGSKA (reference sequence). V gave up 5 bases and J gave up 3 bases, with 23 bases separating them. The CDR3 loop spans 16 amino acids. CDR3 sequence: CSARGAWAEANYEQYF. In DNA form, the CDR3 reads TGCAGTGCTCGAGGGGCGTGGGCAGAGGCCAACTACGAGCAGTACTTC.

This clonotype came up a few times. This chain connects TRBV6-6 to TRBJ2-7, with D uncertain. CDR1 is MNHNY, CDR2 SVGAGI, per germline (reference sequence). The CDR3 extends over 12 amino acids. V was pared by 5 bases and J by 5 bases, with 10 bases between. CDR3 region: CASSDGVDEQYF. The CDR3 DNA is TGTGCCAGCAGTGATGGAGTGGACGAGCAGTACTTC.

This clonotype was seen a few times. The rearrangement links TRBV24-1 to TRBJ2-7; D assignment may be TRBD1 or TRBD2 (5 bases each). Trimming took off 6 bases at V and 2 bases at J, with 7 bases between the two ends. The CDR3 contains 12 residues. The germline V gene has CDR1 KGHDR and CDR2 SFDVKD. CDR3 loop: CATSPGPYEQYF. The CDR3 bases are TGTGCCACCAGTCCGGGGCCCTACGAGCAGTACTTC.

Remarks on this clonotype: This may come from a read error, since a much larger clone is one base off. This chain connects TRBV20-1 to TRBJ1-4; no reliable D call. CDR1 DFQATT and CDR2 SNEGSKA come from the germline V gene (reference sequence). This CDR3 has 15 residues. The CDR3 spells CCARLVQPGGEKLFF. Here the CDR3 DNA reads TGCTGTGCTAGATTGGTTCAACCCGGCGGGGAAAAACTGTTTTTT.

This clonotype was observed a few times. This rearrangement joins TRBV20-1 to TRBJ2-5, with a weak D call TRBD2 (6 bases). There are 13 residues in the CDR3. Trimming left V 6 bases short and J 2 bases short, with 13 bases between. Germline V lookup: CDR1 DFQATT, CDR2 SNEGSKA (reference sequence). The CDR3 is CSARSGAQETQYF. In DNA, the CDR3 is TGCAGTGCCCGTAGCGGTGCGCAAGAGACCCAGTACTTC.

The table lists this clonotype with a few counts. The chain joins TRBV20-1 to TRBJ1-2; D is possibly TRBD1 (6 bases). V was trimmed by 0 bases and J by 4 bases, leaving 9 bases between them. CDR3 length equals 13 residues. Germline V CDR1 and CDR2: DFQATT, SNEGSKA (reference sequence). The CDR3 DNA reads as TGCAGTGCTAGAGATGACAGGACCTATGGCTACACCTTC. The encoded protein is CSARDDRTYGYTF.

The chain recombines TRBV5-1 with TRBJ2-3, with 10 bases fitting TRBD2. Trimming took 0 bases from V and 3 from J; bases not matched to a gene: 7. Germline assignment: CDR1 SGHRS and CDR2 YFSETQ. There are 17 residues in the CDR3. CDR3 loop: CASSLGLAGAKTDTQYF. CDR3 sequence (DNA): TGCGCCAGCAGCTTGGGCCTAGCGGGAGCAAAGACAGATACGCAGTATTTT.

The DNA for the CDR3 is TGTGCCAGCAGTGGGAGGACAGGGCCAGAGACCCAGTACTTC. It translates to CASSGRTGPETQYF. The chain recombines TRBV12-3 or TRBV12-4 with TRBJ2-5; TRBD1 aligns across 8 bases. V shed 5 bases and J 4 bases; nucleotides not matched to a gene: 6. There are 14 residues in the CDR3.

In this sample, this clonotype turned up a few times. The chain couples TRBV7-9 to TRBJ2-5; 12 bases map to TRBD2. The CDR3 contains 17 residues. V was pared by 6 bases and J by 2 bases, with 10 bases of the junction left unmatched. The germline V gene has CDR1 SEHNR and CDR2 FQNEAQ (reference sequence). CDR3 residues: CASSLSWTSGIQETQYF. The CDR3 DNA follows: TGTGCCAGCAGTTTGAGTTGGACTAGCGGGATACAAGAGACCCAGTACTTC.

This clonotype appeared a few times. This sequence joins TRBV29-1 and TRBJ1-1; no clear D gene. CDR1 is SQVTM, CDR2 ANQGSEA, per germline. V was cut by 2 bases and J by 4 bases, with 8 bases left in between. This CDR3 is built from 12 residues. CDR3 in DNA: TGCAGCGTTGAAAAGGGAAGCACTGAAGCTTTCTTT. Translation: CSVEKGSTEAFF. Together with reference TRBV29-1 and TRBJ1-1, the CDR3 gives the full variable domain: SAVISQKPSRDICQRGTSLTIQCQVDSQVTMMFWYRQQPGQSLTLIATANQGSEATYESGFVIDKFPISRPNLTFSTLTVSNMSPEDSSIYLCSVEKGSTEAFFGQGTRLTVV.

This clonotype turned up a few times. This rearrangement joins TRBV7-9 to TRBJ2-3, with a tentative D call TRBD1 (6 bases). Trimming stripped 5 bases from V and 1 base from J, with 10 bases between. Germline CDR1 reads SEHNR; CDR2 reads FQNEAQ (reference sequence). The CDR3 spans 14 residues. In DNA, the CDR3 is TGTGCCAGCAGCAAGACAGGCGGCACAGATACGCAGTATTTT. Its protein is CASSKTGGTDTQYF.

Regarding this clonotype: Its ends do not fully match the called genes, so a read error is possible. The chain has TRBV10-2 and TRBJ2-1, with D maybe TRBD2 (7 bases). Germline loops: CDR1 WSHSY, CDR2 SAAADI. CDR3 length equals 12 residues. The CDR3 DNA reads TGCGCCAGCAGTGATGGGGGGGGCTCTCTGATCTTC. Amino acid sequence: CASSDGGGSLIF.

The rearrangement joins TRBV20-1 to TRBJ2-1; 8 nucleotides agree with TRBD2. CDR1 DFQATT and CDR2 SNEGSKA come from the germline V gene (reference sequence). V dropped 2 bases and J dropped 4; count of bases not matched to a gene: 16. This CDR3 has 18 amino acids. The CDR3 DNA follows: TGCAGTGCTAGACCTACTAGCGGAGAGTCCCTAACATACAATGAGCAGTTCTTC. Translating it yields CSARPTSGESLTYNEQFF.

This clonotype appeared many times. This chain links TRBV12-3 or TRBV12-4 with TRBJ2-7; TRBD2 matches 7 bases. The CDR3 has 13 amino acids. Trimming took 5 bases from V and 12 from J; bases not matched to a gene: 13. This CDR3 is CASSPNTGRNAYF. The CDR3 DNA reads TGTGCCAGCAGTCCGAATACCGGGAGGAACGCGTACTTC.

The chain carries TRBV7-8 and TRBJ2-2; 9 bases line up with TRBD2. The CDR3 contains 15 residues. CDR1 is SGHVS and CDR2 is FQNEAQ in the germline V gene. Germline trimming cut 6 bases from V and 3 bases from J; bases unmatched to any gene: 5. The CDR3 nucleotides are TGTGCCAGCAGACGACTAGCGGAGGACACCGGGGAGCTGTTTTTT. This sequence encodes CASRRLAEDTGELFF.

This chain connects TRBV7-3 to TRBJ2-5, with a tentative D call TRBD1 (7 bases). With 2 bases removed from V and 7 bases from J, the gap between germline ends came to 11 bases. Germline V gene data show CDR1 as SGHTA and CDR2 as FQGTGA. The CDR3 has 13 amino acids. The CDR3 bases are TGTGCCAGCAGCTTACAGGGGGGAGGGACCCAGTACTTC. It is translated as CASSLQGGGTQYF.

This clonotype has a handful of counts. V gene TRBV7-8 combines with J gene TRBJ2-1; D call uncertain. Germline CDR1 reads SGHVS; CDR2 reads FQNEAQ. The CDR3 is 13 amino acids. V lost 2 bases and J 6 bases, leaving 8 bases between the germline ends. CDR3 sequence (DNA): TGTGCCAGCAGCTTACTAACCGCCAATGAGCAGTTCTTC. It codes for CASSLLTANEQFF. The variable domain in full, completed from reference TRBV7-8 and TRBJ2-1, reads GAGVSQSPRYKVAKRGQDVALRCDPISGHVSLFWYQQALGQGPEFLTYFQNEAQLDKSGLPSDRFFAERPEGSVSTLKIQRTQQEDSAVYLCASSLLTANEQFFGPGTRLTVL.

In this sample, this clonotype turned up a few times. The chain employs TRBV11-2 and TRBJ2-4; D might be TRBD1 (5 bases). The germline V gene encodes CDR1 SGHAT and CDR2 FQNNGV. V lost 8 bases, J lost 9 bases, and 23 bases lay in between. The length of the CDR3 is 15 residues. This CDR3 reads CASGTQGRIGSIQYF. The CDR3 DNA sequence: TGTGCCAGCGGCACCCAGGGCAGGATCGGCAGCATTCAGTACTTC.

This clonotype was recorded a few times. Written as DNA, the CDR3 is TGTGCCAGCAGTTTTGTTGGGGTATACACCATATATTTT. Translation gives CASSFVGVYTIYF. The V and J genes are TRBV12-3 or TRBV12-4 and TRBJ1-3; no reliable D call. The CDR3 totals 13 residues. Trimming left V 3 bases short and J 8 bases short, with 11 bases between.